The 16 T cell receptor beta chains below come from one sample, sequenced in a study of T cell repertoires in cytomegalovirus infection. TCRdb ran MiXCR on the reads and lists one entry per CDR3 protein. The sample consists of approximately 500,000 distinct CDR3 sequences, approximately 15% of them appearing once. Input material: CD8+ T cells from PBMCs. Receptor source: a human donor in good health (CMV status not recorded). Some clones in this sample may be carry-over from other donors' samples.

This clonotype was counted a few times. J is TRBJ2-7 and V is TRBV27; D is unresolved. V gave up 5 bases and J gave up 3 bases, with 17 bases separating them. The germline gives CDR1 MNHEY, CDR2 SMNVEV (reference sequence). The CDR3 is 15 residues long. The CDR3 region has the DNA TGTGCCAGCAGTCCTCCCGGGTTTACCCGCTACGAGCAGTACTTC. Translated: CASSPPGFTRYEQYF.

The chain couples TRBV5-5 to TRBJ2-1; 9 bases match TRBD1. After removal of 2 bases from V and 3 bases from J, the junction contained 9 bases not matched to a gene. This CDR3 region has 17 residues. Germline-derived CDR1 and CDR2 are SGHKS and YYEKEE (reference sequence). In DNA form, the CDR3 reads TGTGCCAGCAGCTTAGGGACAGGGTTACGCTACTACAATGAGCAGTTCTTC. This gives the protein CASSLGTGLRYYNEQFF.

The gene calls are TRBV15 and TRBJ2-1; a possible D gene is TRBD1 (6 bases). Germline-derived CDR1 and CDR2 are LNHNV and YYDKDF (reference sequence). The CDR3 totals 14 residues. The ends were cut back, 5 bases at V and 9 bases at J, with 17 bases in the middle. The CDR3: CATSSSNRVGEQFF. The CDR3 nucleotides read TGTGCCACCAGCTCCTCAAACAGGGTCGGTGAGCAGTTCTTC.

This clonotype was counted only a few times. The V gene is TRBV18, the J gene TRBJ2-1; 7 bases line up with TRBD2. The length of the CDR3 is 15 residues. Trimming took 0 bases from V and 8 from J; bases not matched to a gene: 7. Germline V gene lookup returns CDR1 KGHSH and CDR2 LQKENI. In nucleotides, the CDR3 is TGTGCCAGCTCACCACCGGGAGGGGTGATGGATGAGCAGTTCTTC. Translated, it gives CASSPPGGVMDEQFF.

The chain uses TRBV5-8 and TRBJ2-7; possibly TRBD1 or TRBD2 for D (5 bases each). The ends were cut back, 2 bases at V and 3 bases at J, with 18 bases in the middle. The CDR3 consists of 16 residues. The germline gives CDR1 SGHTS, CDR2 YDEGEE. Written as DNA, the CDR3 is TGTGCCAGCAGCTTAGCCGCCGGGACCAACCACTACGAGCAGTACTTC. Protein product: CASSLAAGTNHYEQYF.

The chain carries TRBV19 and TRBJ1-1; 9 bases map to TRBD1. Trimming at V came to 5 bases and at J to 4 bases, leaving 11 bases not matched to a gene. The CDR3 is 16 amino acids. Germline assignment: CDR1 LNHDA and CDR2 SQIVND (reference sequence). The CDR3 loop is CASSQGQGFRSTEAFF. In DNA form, the CDR3 reads TGTGCCAGTAGTCAAGGACAGGGGTTTCGTAGCACTGAAGCTTTCTTT.

The sample holds many counts of this clonotype. The V call is TRBV12-3 or TRBV12-4, the J call TRBJ1-3; D call uncertain. This CDR3 has 14 amino acids. Trimming cost V 8 bases and J 1 base, with 12 bases left between them. The CDR3 spells CASSRAGSGNTIYF. The CDR3 DNA sequence: TGTGCCAGCTCCCGCGCCGGGTCTGGAAACACCATATATTTT.

This clonotype was detected many times. V usage is TRBV19 and J usage is TRBJ1-5; 9 nucleotides match TRBD1. The CDR3 totals 14 residues. Germline CDR1 and CDR2: LNHDA and SQIVND (reference sequence). Losses at the gene ends were 10 bases for V and 6 bases for J; bases not matched to a gene: 10. Here the CDR3 reads CATQMRDRAQPQHF. The DNA for the CDR3 is TGTGCCACCCAGATGCGGGACAGGGCTCAGCCCCAGCATTTT.

At least ten counts were recorded for this clonotype. CDR3 sequence reads: CASSPPGGTSAEAFF. CDR3 nucleotides: TGTGCCAGCAGTCCGCCCGGCGGGACATCCGCTGAAGCTTTCTTT. The J gene is TRBJ1-1, the V gene TRBV28; perhaps TRBD1 as D (6 bases). The CDR3 runs to 15 residues. V was pared by 5 bases and J by 6 bases, with 19 bases between. Germline loops: CDR1 MDHEN, CDR2 SYDVKM.

The chain links TRBV7-9 to TRBJ2-6, with D uncertain. V gave up 2 bases and J gave up 0 bases, with 11 bases separating them. CDR3 length: 17 amino acids. Germline assignment: CDR1 SEHNR and CDR2 FQNEAQ (reference sequence). The CDR3 loop is CASSLKAAGSGANVLTF. For the CDR3, the DNA is TGTGCCAGCAGCTTAAAAGCCGCAGGCTCTGGGGCCAACGTCCTGACTTTC.

Ten or more counts support this clonotype. The chain recombines TRBV10-3 with TRBJ2-2; D perhaps matches TRBD2 (6 bases). The CDR3 loop spans 15 amino acids. CDR1 and CDR2 from the germline V gene are ENHRY and SYGVKD. Deletions cut 6 bases from V and 1 base from J, with 12 bases between. In DNA, the CDR3 is TGTGCCATCAGAACTAGCCGGGAGAACACCGGGGAGCTGTTTTTT. This encodes CAIRTSRENTGELFF.

The chain combines TRBV6-6 with TRBJ2-7; D is unresolved. V was pared by 2 bases and J by 6 bases, with 8 bases between. This CDR3 comprises 12 residues. The V gene's germline CDR1 is MNHNY and CDR2 SVGAGI (reference sequence). The CDR3 region has the DNA TGTGCCAGCAGTTACGGGTCGCTCGAGCAGTACTTC. Residues: CASSYGSLEQYF.

The rearrangement uses TRBV5-4 and TRBJ2-2; 11 bases line up with TRBD1. The J segment lost 3 bases and the V segment lost 6 bases, leaving 4 bases of the junction unmatched. This CDR3 spans 15 amino acids. The germline CDR1 and CDR2 sequences are SGHNT and YYREEE (reference sequence). The CDR3 is CASTDRGRDTGELFF. The CDR3 nucleotides read TGTGCCAGCACGGACAGGGGGCGTGACACCGGGGAGCTGTTTTTT.

Only a few counts were recorded for this clonotype. The CDR3 is CASSLEADWEAFF. DNA for the CDR3: TGCGCCAGCAGCTTGGAGGCAGACTGGGAAGCTTTCTTT. The chain links TRBV5-1 to TRBJ1-1; unclear D gene. Germline CDR1 is SGHRS and CDR2 is YFSETQ. The CDR3 has 13 amino acids. V was clipped by 0 bases and J by 8 bases, with 11 bases between them.

This clonotype has a count of ten or more. The chain carries TRBV7-6 and TRBJ1-4; D possibly corresponds to TRBD1 (6 bases). Trimming removed 5 bases at V and 4 bases at J, with 20 bases between. Germline CDR1 and CDR2: SGHVS and FNYEAQ. The CDR3 is 17 amino acids. The DNA for the CDR3 is TGTGCCAGCAGCCTTATATCCCTGGACAGCCTTAATGAAAAACTGTTTTTT. As protein: CASSLISLDSLNEKLFF.

V and J are TRBV12-3 or TRBV12-4 and TRBJ1-2; D call uncertain. The CDR3 runs 14 residues. The V end lost 4 bases, the J end lost 4 bases, and 13 bases lay between the germline ends. This chain's CDR3 is CASSSRAAFYGYTF. DNA of the CDR3: TGTGCCAGCAGTTCTCGAGCCGCCTTCTATGGCTACACCTTC.